This TCR beta chain was identified in a study of graft-versus-host responses after intestinal transplantation. Across the study: The whole recipient group had anti-thymocyte globulin induction followed by tacrolimus and steroids for about three years. Study results and caveats: Clonal ratios of graft-versus-host to host-versus-graft in allografts were high for patients exhibiting graft-donor T cell macrochimerism.

Data came from immunoSEQ multiplex PCR; TCRdb stores just in-frame clones and leaves some out. The sample holds 9,500 to 12,000 clones; more than 85% are singletons and the top ten take around 5.3%. Worth noting for this clone: Its specificity is not known.

The CDR3 consists of 15 residues. Germline V lookup: CDR1 SGDLS, CDR2 YYNGEE. V lost 3 bases and J lost 7; bases outside the gene matches: 11. This TCR was sampled from a human patient who received an intestinal transplant, so some T cells may come from the graft donor. The gene calls are TRBV9 and TRBJ1-2, with TRBD1 identical over 8 bases. The sequences come from PBMCs, collected approximately 69 days after transplant. CDR3 sequence: CASSGESQGAGGYTF. DNA for the CDR3: TGTGCCAGCAGCGGGGAATCCCAGGGGGCTGGTGGCTACACCTTC.